This T cell receptor beta chain was sequenced in a study of glioma-infiltrating T cells after dendritic cell vaccination. Germline lookup yields CDR1 SGHNT and CDR2 YYREEE (reference sequence). The CDR3 sequence is 12 residues long. Trimming removed 4 bases from V and 6 bases from J; junction bases left unmatched: 4. This sample's time point: after dendritic cell vaccination, including at tumor progression/relapse. Fresh-frozen tumor tissue and more than two years of survival data were available for all. All glioblastoma patients lacked an isocitrate dehydrogenase mutation. Up to about 2 ug genomic DNA was used for TCRB CDR3 amplification. Using immunoSEQ multiplex PCR, the repertoire was profiled, and TCRdb retains in-frame clones only, with some absent. Of roughly 60,000 clones listed, about 85% are singletons.

The TCR was taken from a human donor with glioblastoma. V is TRBV5-4 and J is TRBJ2-7, with 7 bases aligning to TRBD2. The specimen comprised blood, sampled after dendritic cell vaccination. The CDR3 coding sequence is TGTGCCAGCAGCGGCGGGGGAGGCGAGCAGTACTTC. Amino acid sequence: CASSGGGGEQYF. The complete variable domain, with remaining parts taken from reference TRBV5-4 and TRBJ2-7, reads ETGVTQSPTHLIKTRGQQVTLRCSSQSGHNTVSWYQQALGQGPQFIFQYYREEENGRGNFPPRFSGLQFPNYSSELNVNALELDDSALYLCASSGGGGEQYFGPGTRLTVT.